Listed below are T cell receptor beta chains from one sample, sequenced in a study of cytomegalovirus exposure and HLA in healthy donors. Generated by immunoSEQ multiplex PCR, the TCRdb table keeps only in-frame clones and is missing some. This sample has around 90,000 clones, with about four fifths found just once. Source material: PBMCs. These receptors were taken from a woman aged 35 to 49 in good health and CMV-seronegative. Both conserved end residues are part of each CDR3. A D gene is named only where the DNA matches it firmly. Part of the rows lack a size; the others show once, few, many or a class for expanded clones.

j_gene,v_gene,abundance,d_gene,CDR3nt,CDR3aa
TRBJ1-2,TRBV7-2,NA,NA,TGTGCCAGCAGCCGATCGGTTGCTAACTATGGCTACACCTTC,CASSRSVANYGYTF
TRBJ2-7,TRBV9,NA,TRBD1,TGTGCCAGCAGCTCAAGGACAGGGAGTGAGCAGTACTTC,CASSSRTGSEQYF
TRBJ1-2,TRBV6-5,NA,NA,TGTGCCAGCAGTTCCCCCCAGGGCAGCTATGGCTACACCTTC,CASSSPQGSYGYTF
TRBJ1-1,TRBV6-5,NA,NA,TGTGCCAGCAGTTACCGTACAGGGAACACTGAAGCTTTCTTT,CASSYRTGNTEAFF
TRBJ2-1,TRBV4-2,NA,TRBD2,TGTGCCAGCAGCCAAGGCGGGGGTAGCTCCTACAATGAGCAGTTCTTC,CASSQGGGSSYNEQFF
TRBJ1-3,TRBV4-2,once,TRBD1,TGTGCCAGCAGCCAAGAAGGGGGCGTTAGTGGAAACACCATATATTTT,CASSQEGGVSGNTIYF
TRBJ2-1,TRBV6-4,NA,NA,TGTGCCAGCAGTGCCGCGGAGGGGTACAATGAGCAGTTCTTC,CASSAAEGYNEQFF
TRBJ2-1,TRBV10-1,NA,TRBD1,TGCGCCAGCGGAGACAGGGGAAGCAATGAGCAGTTCTTC,CASGDRGSNEQFF
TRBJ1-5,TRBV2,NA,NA,TGTGCCAGCAGTTATGACAGTTTTCTGGGCAATCAGCCCCAGCATTTT,CASSYDSFLGNQPQHF
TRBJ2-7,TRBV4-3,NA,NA,TGCGCCAGCAGCCAAGGGCCCCCTAGCAGCTACGAGCAGTACTTC,CASSQGPPSSYEQYF
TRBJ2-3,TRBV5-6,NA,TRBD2,TGTGCCAGCAGCGTGACTAGCGGGGTACGCACAGATACGCAGTATTTT,CASSVTSGVRTDTQYF
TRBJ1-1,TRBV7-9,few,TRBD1,TGTGCCAGCAGCCCAGGGACAGATTGTGAAGCTTTCTTT,CASSPGTDCEAFF
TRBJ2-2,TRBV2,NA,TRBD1,TGTGCCAGCAGTTCCAACCGGGACAGTGCCCTCGCGGGCACCGGGGAGCTGTTTTTT,CASSSNRDSALAGTGELFF
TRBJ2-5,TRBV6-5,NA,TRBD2,TGTGCCAGCAGTTCCGGGGGGAAAGCCCAGTACTTC,CASSSGGKAQYF
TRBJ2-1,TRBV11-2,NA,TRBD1,TGTGCCAGCAGCTTGGACAGGGCGTCGAACATTGAGCAGTTCTTC,CASSLDRASNIEQFF
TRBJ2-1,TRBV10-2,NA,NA,TGCGCCAGCAGTGAGGGAGGGTTTTACAATGAGCAGTTCTTC,CASSEGGFYNEQFF
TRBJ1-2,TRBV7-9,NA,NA,TGTGCCAGCAAAGTAGACAGCAAGATCTATGGCTACACCTTC,CASKVDSKIYGYTF
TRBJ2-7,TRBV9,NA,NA,TGTGCCAGCAGCGTATCCTCCCTCGGCTACGAGCAGTACTTC,CASSVSSLGYEQYF
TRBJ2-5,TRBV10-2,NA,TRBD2,TGCGCCAGCAGCTACGGGACTAGCGGACAAGAGACCCAGTACTTC,CASSYGTSGQETQYF
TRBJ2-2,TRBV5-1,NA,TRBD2,TGCGCCAGCAGCCCCTGGACTAGCGGGAGGGCCGTCACCGGGGAGCTGTTTTTT,CASSPWTSGRAVTGELFF
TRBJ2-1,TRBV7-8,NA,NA,TGTGCCAGCAGCTTAAATGAGCTAGCTCTCAATGAGCAGTTCTTC,CASSLNELALNEQFF
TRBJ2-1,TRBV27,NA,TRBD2,TGTGCCAGCAGTTTTAGCGGGAACCTTAAGGGGAATGAGCAGTTCTTC,CASSFSGNLKGNEQFF
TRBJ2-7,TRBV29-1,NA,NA,TGCAGCGTTGAAGGTGCAGTTTCCTCCTACGAGCAGTACTTC,CSVEGAVSSYEQYF
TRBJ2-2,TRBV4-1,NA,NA,TGCGCCAGCAGCCAATTAAGCGGAGGGAGCGGGGAGCTGTTTTTT,CASSQLSGGSGELFF
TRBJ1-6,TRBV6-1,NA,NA,TGTGCCAGCAGTGAAGTGGCGGTAAATTCACCCCTCCACTTT,CASSEVAVNSPLHF
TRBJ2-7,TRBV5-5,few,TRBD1,TGTGCCAGCAGCCTGGCGGGACAGGGACTCTACGAGCAGTACTTC,CASSLAGQGLYEQYF
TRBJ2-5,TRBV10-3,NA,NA,TGTGCCATCAGTGGACAGAAGGAGGAGACCCAGTACTTC,CAISGQKEETQYF